Listed here are 29 T cell receptor beta chains from one sample, sequenced in a study of blood T cells in healthy people across ages. Primed by a sample-barcoded 5' primer and a J-beta primer mix, a second PCR proceeded for roughly 7 to 11 cycles. TCRdb reprocessed the 5' RACE reads with MiXCR, giving one entry per CDR3 protein. This table holds 1.5 million to 2 million distinct CDR3 sequences, roughly 32% found once. Source material: blood. These receptors were collected from a woman aged 25 to 45 in good health.

This chain connects TRBV12-3 or TRBV12-4 to TRBJ1-4; TRBD1 matches 8 bases. Trimming took 7 bases from V and 3 from J; bases not matched to a gene: 4. The CDR3 contains 14 residues. CDR3 loop: CASNTGGANEKLFF. As DNA, the CDR3 is TGTGCCAGCAATACAGGGGGAGCTAATGAAAAACTGTTTTTT.

This clonotype was observed many times. The rearrangement joins TRBV29-1 to TRBJ2-1; TRBD1 aligns across 7 bases. V trimming: 6 bases; J trimming: 5 bases; junction bases outside the gene matches: 4. CDR1 SQVTM and CDR2 ANQGSEA come from the germline V gene. The CDR3 runs to 12 residues. CDR3 region: CSVSDRDNEQFF. In DNA form, the CDR3 reads TGCAGCGTATCAGACAGGGACAATGAGCAGTTCTTC.

The table lists this clonotype with a few counts. The chain recombines TRBV11-3 with TRBJ2-5; TRBD1 agrees at 8 bases. Germline assignment: CDR1 SGHNT and CDR2 YENEEA. The CDR3 spans 15 residues. J gave up 7 bases and V 1 base, and 8 bases lay outside the gene matches. DNA for the CDR3: TGTGCCAGCAGCTTAGGGACGACAGGGGCAACGACCCAGTACTTC. Its protein is CASSLGTTGATTQYF.

This clonotype was picked up a small number of times. The CDR3 DNA is TGTGCCAGCAGCACGGCAGGGGTCTCGGGGGAGCAGTACTTC. Translation gives CASSTAGVSGEQYF. This chain uses TRBV7-8 with TRBJ2-7; TRBD1 is a possible D gene (6 bases). Germline V CDR1 and CDR2: SGHVS, FQNEAQ. The ends were cut back, 5 bases at V and 7 bases at J, with 18 bases in the middle. The CDR3 sequence is 14 residues long.

This clonotype was seen a handful of times. A much larger clone lies one base from this, so it may be a read error. The chain recombines TRBV3-1 with TRBJ2-4; 8 bases are shared with TRBD1. The J call may be faulty, since TRBJ2-7 better matches the DNA end. This CDR3 comprises 15 residues. CDR1 and CDR2 (germline): LGHDT, YNNKEL (reference sequence). The CDR3 sequence is CASSQPGQEAYEQYF. The CDR3 DNA follows: TGTGCCAGCAGCCAACCGGGACAGGAGGCCTACGAGCAGTACTTC.

This clonotype showed up just a few times. V gene TRBV5-1 combines with J gene TRBJ2-1; TRBD2 aligns across 11 bases. CDR1 is SGHRS and CDR2 is YFSETQ in the germline V gene. J lost 10 bases, V lost 4 bases, and 13 bases had no gene match. The CDR3 contains 16 residues. The CDR3 sequence: CASSPHTSGSRSEQFF. The CDR3 coding sequence is TGCGCCAGCAGCCCTCATACTAGCGGGAGTAGGAGCGAGCAGTTCTTC. Full variable domain (outside the CDR3, taken from reference TRBV5-1 and TRBJ2-1): KAGVTQTPRYLIKTRGQQVTLSCSPISGHRSVSWYQQTPGQGLQFLFEYFSETQRNKGNFPGRFSGRQFSNSRSEMNVSTLELGDSALYLCASSPHTSGSRSEQFFGPGTRLTVL.

J is TRBJ1-2 and V is TRBV20-1; D is ambiguous. Trimming pared 7 bases from V and 3 bases from J, leaving 15 bases between. CDR3 length: 13 residues. Germline CDR1 DFQATT, CDR2 SNEGSKA (reference sequence). The CDR3 sequence is CSVPTGSHYGYTF. CDR3 nucleotide sequence: TGCAGTGTCCCCACGGGCAGCCACTATGGCTACACCTTC.

This clonotype was counted a few times. The rearrangement joins TRBV20-1 to TRBJ2-6; D not certain. CDR3 length: 16 amino acids. Trimming took 6 bases from V and 0 from J, leaving 15 bases between them. Germline lookup yields CDR1 DFQATT and CDR2 SNEGSKA (reference sequence). The CDR3 region has the DNA TGCAGTGCCCCCTCCGACGGGCGCTCTGGGGCCAACGTCCTGACTTTC. Amino acid sequence: CSAPSDGRSGANVLTF.

This clonotype was counted many times. J is TRBJ2-7 and V is TRBV12-3 or TRBV12-4; no definite D call. The V end was cut by 4 bases, the J end by 7 bases, with 14 bases between. The CDR3 extends over 13 amino acids. CDR3 sequence: CASSYGPASEQYF. Here the CDR3 DNA reads TGTGCCAGCAGTTATGGCCCTGCGAGTGAGCAGTACTTC.

CDR3: CASRGIRGRTNEKLFF. As DNA, the CDR3 is TGTGCCAGCAGGGGCATTCGAGGGCGGACTAATGAAAAACTGTTTTTT. V and J are TRBV27 and TRBJ1-4; D gene unclear. The CDR3 sequence is 16 residues long. Germline CDR1 MNHEY, CDR2 SMNVEV (reference sequence). With 6 bases removed from V and 2 bases from J, the gap between germline ends came to 16 bases.

The chain joins TRBV4-2 to TRBJ2-7; 9 bases line up with TRBD2. The CDR3 runs 17 residues. V shed 0 bases, J shed 2 bases, and the junction held 8 bases outside the gene matches. Per the germline V gene, CDR1 is LGHNA and CDR2 is YNFKEQ. CDR3 in amino acids: CASSQDAGREGAYEQYF. In nucleotides, the CDR3 is TGTGCCAGCAGCCAAGATGCGGGGCGGGAGGGCGCCTACGAGCAGTACTTC.

There are a few counts of this clonotype. The rearrangement joins TRBV7-2 to TRBJ2-2; TRBD2 might be the D (5 bases). The CDR3 runs 16 residues. CDR1 SGHTA and CDR2 FQGNSA come from the germline V gene. The ends were cut back, 0 bases at V and 7 bases at J, with 15 bases in the middle. For the CDR3, the DNA is TGTGCCAGCAGCTTAGCGCTCGGAGGAAAAGGCGGGGAGCTGTTTTTT. Its protein product is CASSLALGGKGGELFF.

About this clonotype itself: No conserved phenylalanine or tryptophan is present at the end of the CDR3, so a read error is the likely explanation. J is TRBJ2-3 and V is TRBV7-3; D is undetermined. V was clipped by 2 bases and J by 2 bases, with 8 bases between them. The CDR3 contains 14 residues. Per the germline V gene, CDR1 is SGHTA and CDR2 is FQGTGA. CDR3 DNA sequence: TGTGCCAGCAGCTTAGGGCTATCCACAGATACGCAGTATGTT. This sequence encodes CASSLGLSTDTQYV.

The sample holds a few counts of this clonotype. The chain has TRBV5-1 and TRBJ2-5, with a possible D match to TRBD2 (6 bases). Between the trimmed V and J ends, which lost 0 bases and 3 bases, there was a span of 9 bases. Germline V gene lookup returns CDR1 SGHRS and CDR2 YFSETQ. The CDR3 runs to 14 residues. The CDR3 DNA follows: TGCGCCAGCAGCTTGGAGACTAGGAAAGAGACCCAGTACTTC. Translating it yields CASSLETRKETQYF.

This clonotype was observed a handful of times. This sequence joins TRBV5-1 and TRBJ2-3; D gene ambiguous. The CDR3 has 16 residues. Germline-derived CDR1 and CDR2 are SGHRS and YFSETQ. Trimming removed 3 bases at V and 0 bases at J, with 14 bases between. The CDR3, as DNA: TGCGCCAGCAGCTCGTCCCTGCGAATAAGCACAGATACGCAGTATTTT. Translation gives CASSSSLRISTDTQYF.

This clonotype was recorded a few times. J is TRBJ2-1 and V is TRBV28; TRBD2 is a possible D gene (6 bases). V was cut by 3 bases and J by 4 bases, with 13 bases left in between. This CDR3 contains 15 residues. CDR1 and CDR2 from the germline V gene are MDHEN and SYDVKM. The CDR3 loop reads CASSFPAGQYNEQFF. CDR3 sequence (DNA): TGTGCCAGCAGTTTCCCCGCGGGGCAGTACAATGAGCAGTTCTTC.

Only a few counts were recorded for this clonotype. V gene TRBV4-2 combines with J gene TRBJ1-2; D is perhaps TRBD1 (5 bases). Germline-derived CDR1 and CDR2 are LGHNA and YNFKEQ. This CDR3 region has 15 residues. The V end lost 0 bases, the J end lost 8 bases, and 16 bases lay between the germline ends. Here the CDR3 reads CASSQDQGLNLGYTF. DNA of the CDR3: TGTGCCAGCAGCCAAGATCAGGGACTCAACCTCGGCTACACCTTC.

The rearrangement joins TRBV11-2 to TRBJ2-3; D uncertain. Trimming removed 1 base from V and 5 bases from J, with 7 bases in between. This CDR3 has 13 amino acids. Germline V gene lookup returns CDR1 SGHAT and CDR2 FQNNGV. The CDR3 is CASSLVWEDTQYF. The CDR3 nucleotides read TGTGCCAGCAGCTTAGTCTGGGAAGATACGCAGTATTTT. The full variable domain, with the rest looked up from reference TRBV11-2 and TRBJ2-3, is EAGVAQSPRYKIIEKRQSVAFWCNPISGHATLYWYQQILGQGPKLLIQFQNNGVVDDSQLPKDRFSAERLKGVDSTLKIQPAKLEDSAVYLCASSLVWEDTQYFGPGTRLTVL.

The J gene is TRBJ1-5, the V gene TRBV5-5; D is unclear. The length of the CDR3 is 17 residues. V gave up 2 bases and J gave up 7 bases, with 22 bases separating them. Germline CDR1 reads SGHKS; CDR2 reads YYEKEE (reference sequence). Here the CDR3 DNA reads TGTGCCAGCAGCTTCGCCCCGGGCCCTCGGACTGGACAGCCCCAGCATTTT. Protein product: CASSFAPGPRTGQPQHF.

This clonotype occurred a few times. V usage is TRBV9 and J usage is TRBJ2-5, with 7 positions matching TRBD1. Germline assignment: CDR1 SGDLS and CDR2 YYNGEE. V gave up 4 bases and J gave up 2 bases; unmatched junction bases: 8. The CDR3 is 15 amino acids. The chain's CDR3 is CASSKHDRAQETQYF. The CDR3 DNA reads as TGTGCCAGCAGCAAACACGACAGGGCTCAAGAGACCCAGTACTTC.

This sequence joins TRBV28 and TRBJ1-4; 11 positions match TRBD1. Per the germline V gene, CDR1 is MDHEN and CDR2 is SYDVKM. V trimming: 4 bases; J trimming: 11 bases; junction bases outside the gene matches: 12. This CDR3 is built from 16 residues. The CDR3 here is CASSSAGGQGARKLFF. CDR3 nucleotides: TGTGCCAGCAGTTCCGCCGGAGGACAGGGGGCGCGGAAACTGTTTTTT.

The chain has TRBV12-3 or TRBV12-4 and TRBJ2-7; the D gene is possibly TRBD2 (5 bases). The V and J ends lost 6 bases and 0 bases respectively, with 15 bases between them. There are 15 residues in the CDR3. The CDR3 loop is CASSPDGVSSYEQYF. The DNA for the CDR3 is TGTGCCAGCAGCCCGGACGGGGTAAGCTCCTACGAGCAGTACTTC.

This chain uses TRBV25-1 with TRBJ1-5, with TRBD1 as a possible D gene (5 bases). Trimming pared 4 bases from V and 0 bases from J, leaving 13 bases between. Germline assignment: CDR1 MGHDK and CDR2 SYGVNS. The CDR3 length is 16 residues. The DNA for the CDR3 is TGTGCCAGCAGTGCCTCCCGGGGGGGTAGCAATCAGCCCCAGCATTTT. This gives the protein CASSASRGGSNQPQHF.

V gene TRBV11-2 combines with J gene TRBJ2-7; 8 nucleotides match TRBD2. There are 14 residues in the CDR3. The germline V gene has CDR1 SGHAT and CDR2 FQNNGV. V dropped 2 bases and J dropped 5; count of bases not matched to a gene: 5. The CDR3 region is CASSLFREGHEQYF. CDR3 bases: TGTGCCAGCAGCTTATTCCGGGAGGGCCACGAGCAGTACTTC. Supplemented by reference TRBV11-2 and TRBJ2-7, the full variable domain reads EAGVAQSPRYKIIEKRQSVAFWCNPISGHATLYWYQQILGQGPKLLIQFQNNGVVDDSQLPKDRFSAERLKGVDSTLKIQPAKLEDSAVYLCASSLFREGHEQYFGPGTRLTVT.

There are a few counts of this clonotype. The chain joins TRBV12-3 or TRBV12-4 to TRBJ1-1; D is unresolved. CDR3 size: 15 residues. V was shortened by 0 bases and J by 1 base, with 9 bases between the two germline ends. The CDR3 nucleotides are TGTGCCAGCAGTTTAGCAGGACTGAAGAACACTGAAGCTTTCTTT. Its translation: CASSLAGLKNTEAFF.

In this sample, this clonotype turned up once. The chain employs TRBV3-1 and TRBJ2-3, with 14 bases lining up with TRBD2. Germline CDR1 LGHDT, CDR2 YNNKEL (reference sequence). The CDR3 has 18 amino acids. V shed 4 bases, J shed 3 bases, and the junction held 9 bases outside the gene matches. The CDR3 bases are TGTGCCAGCAGCCGGGGACTAGCGGGGGCCCTTGGAACAGATACGCAGTATTTT. Translated: CASSRGLAGALGTDTQYF.

This clonotype was detected only a few times. V usage is TRBV24-1 and J usage is TRBJ2-2; tentatively, D is TRBD2 (5 bases). Germline CDR1 reads KGHDR; CDR2 reads SFDVKD. CDR3 length: 14 amino acids. V gave up 2 bases and J gave up 9 bases, with 12 bases separating them. The CDR3 sequence is CATSDSRAHRELFF. CDR3 bases: TGTGCCACCAGTGATTCGAGGGCCCACCGGGAGCTGTTTTTT.

The chain couples TRBV9 to TRBJ1-1; TRBD1 aligns across 7 bases. V lost 3 bases, J lost 4 bases, and 6 bases stayed unmatched. Germline V gene lookup returns CDR1 SGDLS and CDR2 YYNGEE. This CDR3 has 14 amino acids. The CDR3 nucleotides read TGTGCCAGCAGCGCGTCAACAGGGGTCACTGAAGCTTTCTTT. It codes for CASSASTGVTEAFF.

The chain links TRBV21-1 to TRBJ2-7. TRBV21-1 is labeled a pseudogene. The CDR3 consists of 12 residues. The CDR3 spells CASSKEGSEQYF. CDR3 nucleotides: TGTGCCAGCAGCAAAGAAGGGTCCGAGCAGTACTTC.